The 17 T cell receptor beta chains below were found in one sample sequenced in a study of T cell changes during pregnancy in multiple sclerosis. TCRdb's copy holds only in-frame clones and misses some; the assay was immunoSEQ multiplex PCR. The sample records around 65,000 clones, approximately 88% being singletons. Specimen: peripheral blood, collected in the first trimester of pregnancy. The origin of the receptors is a female donor with multiple sclerosis, enrolled in a pregnancy study.

This clone occurred a few times. The rearrangement links TRBV2 to TRBJ2-7, with TRBD1 identical over 7 bases. J was trimmed by 7 bases and V by 5 bases; bases with no gene match: 20. Germline V gene data show CDR1 as SNHLY and CDR2 as FYNNEI. This CDR3 comprises 17 residues. The CDR3 DNA reads TGTGCCAGCAGTACCAGTTCCGACAGGGCCTATACGAGTGAGCAGTACTTC. Encoded protein: CASSTSSDRAYTSEQYF.

This chain links TRBV30 with TRBJ1-1; 9 bases are shared with TRBD1. This CDR3 has 15 residues. Trimming took 5 bases from V and 1 from J; bases not matched to a gene: 8. CDR1 is GTSNPN, CDR2 SVGIG, per germline (reference sequence). The CDR3 region has the DNA TGTGCCTGGGGGACAGGGCAATTCTCGAACACTGAAGCTTTCTTT. This sequence encodes CAWGTGQFSNTEAFF.

The chain employs TRBV19 and TRBJ2-2, with 8 bases that match TRBD2. Germline trimming cut 7 bases from V and 5 bases from J; bases unmatched to any gene: 9. The CDR3 extends over 15 amino acids. CDR1 is LNHDA and CDR2 is SQIVND in the germline V gene (reference sequence). CDR3 sequence: CASKIPGGGTGELFF. The CDR3 DNA is TGTGCCAGTAAGATTCCGGGAGGGGGTACCGGGGAGCTGTTTTTT.

This sequence joins TRBV12-5 and TRBJ2-3; TRBD2 aligns across 13 bases. V was pared by 6 bases and J by 4 bases, with 7 bases of the junction left unmatched. The V gene's germline CDR1 is LGHNT and CDR2 FRNRAP. This CDR3 comprises 16 residues. CDR3 residues: CASGPGTSGNPDTQYF. The DNA for the CDR3 is TGTGCTAGTGGGCCTGGGACTAGCGGGAACCCAGATACGCAGTATTTT.

This chain connects TRBV10-2 to TRBJ2-7, with TRBD2 as a possible D gene (5 bases). The CDR3 runs 15 residues. The V end was cut by 3 bases, the J end by 1 base, with 13 bases between. The germline gives CDR1 WSHSY, CDR2 SAAADI. The chain's CDR3 is CASSDRLARSYEQYF. In nucleotides, the CDR3 is TGCGCCAGCAGTGACAGGCTAGCCAGATCCTACGAGCAGTACTTC.

This clone was observed a few times. Written as DNA, the CDR3 is TGTGCCAGCTCACGTACTAGCGGGAGGGCCTGGGAGCAGTTCTTC. Translated: CASSRTSGRAWEQFF. The chain has TRBV18 and TRBJ2-1, with 13 nucleotides matching TRBD2. The germline CDR1 and CDR2 sequences are KGHSH and LQKENI. Trimming removed 4 bases from V and 10 bases from J; junction bases left unmatched: 7. This CDR3 has 15 residues.

V usage is TRBV10-3 and J usage is TRBJ2-2; 7 bases are shared with TRBD1. From germline, CDR1 is ENHRY and CDR2 SYGVKD. The CDR3 extends over 14 amino acids. Germline trimming cut 7 bases from V and 3 bases from J; bases unmatched to any gene: 5. CDR3: CAITGDRDTGELFF. CDR3 DNA: TGTGCCATCACCGGAGACAGGGACACCGGGGAGCTGTTTTTT.

The chain couples TRBV2 to TRBJ1-2; D possibly corresponds to TRBD1 (5 bases). The germline gives CDR1 SNHLY, CDR2 FYNNEI. V was shortened by 2 bases and J by 3 bases, with 10 bases between the two germline ends. The CDR3 has 14 residues. CDR3 sequence: CASSERVRDYGYTF. CDR3 coding DNA: TGTGCCAGCAGTGAAAGGGTCAGGGACTATGGCTACACCTTC. The complete variable domain, with remaining parts taken from reference TRBV2 and TRBJ1-2, reads EPEVTQTPSHQVTQMGQEVILRCVPISNHLYFYWYRQILGQKVEFLVSFYNNEISEKSEIFDDQFSVERPDGSNFTLKIRSTKLEDSAMYFCASSERVRDYGYTFGSGTRLTVV.

The rearrangement joins TRBV19 to TRBJ2-1, with 9 bases identical to TRBD1. With V trimmed by 8 bases and J by 4 bases, 12 bases remained unmatched. This CDR3 spans 16 amino acids. From germline, CDR1 is LNHDA and CDR2 SQIVND (reference sequence). The CDR3 DNA is TGTGCCAGTGCACACAGGGGGCGGGAGAATTACAATGAGCAGTTCTTC. Translation gives CASAHRGRENYNEQFF.

CDR3 sequence reads: CASSLGRENEQFF. The CDR3 DNA reads TGTGCCAGCAGCTTGGGTCGGGAAAATGAGCAGTTCTTC. V gene TRBV7-6 combines with J gene TRBJ2-1, with D perhaps TRBD2 (5 bases). Germline CDR1 is SGHVS and CDR2 is FNYEAQ. V shed 3 bases and J shed 7 bases, with 10 bases lying between them. The CDR3 is made up of 13 amino acids.

The CDR3 sequence is CASTEWTGGYYEQYF. The DNA for the CDR3 is TGTGCCAGCACAGAATGGACAGGCGGATACTACGAGCAGTACTTC. V is TRBV6-1 and J is TRBJ2-7, with 7 positions matching TRBD1. Germline loops: CDR1 MNHNS, CDR2 SASEGT. This CDR3 comprises 15 residues. Losses at the gene ends were 7 bases for V and 3 bases for J; bases not matched to a gene: 12.

The chain has TRBV7-8 and TRBJ1-5; D gene unclear. Germline CDR1 is SGHVS and CDR2 is FQNEAQ. There are 15 residues in the CDR3. V gave up 1 base and J gave up 1 base, with 8 bases separating them. The DNA of the CDR3 is TGTGCCAGCAGCTTAGACGGGAGGAGCAATCAGCCCCAGCATTTT. Translation gives CASSLDGRSNQPQHF.

This clone has a single count. The chain links TRBV29-1 to TRBJ1-2, with D hard to call. Per the germline V gene, CDR1 is SQVTM and CDR2 is ANQGSEA. The CDR3 covers 12 residues. CDR3 in DNA: TGCAACGTACGTCAGCCGCGGGGTGGCTACACCTTC. Translation: CNVRQPRGGYTF.

CDR3 bases: TGTGCCAGCAGTGACTTTCTGGGACTAGCGGGAGACCCACTTACCTCCACAGATACGCAGTATTTT. This encodes CASSDFLGLAGDPLTSTDTQYF. This chain links TRBV6-4 with TRBJ2-3, with TRBD2 matching 14 bases. Germline CDR1 reads MRHNA; CDR2 reads SNTAGT. CDR3 length equals 22 residues. J was trimmed by 2 bases and V by 1 base; bases with no gene match: 17.

The chain combines TRBV5-1 with TRBJ2-3, with D unresolved. The V end lost 2 bases, the J end lost 6 bases, and 7 bases lay between the germline ends. The germline V gene has CDR1 SGHRS and CDR2 YFSETQ. There are 12 residues in the CDR3. The CDR3, as DNA: TGCGCCAGCAGCTTTGATGCGGATACGCAGTATTTT. Encoded protein: CASSFDADTQYF. The full variable domain, rest sourced from reference TRBV5-1 and TRBJ2-3, is KAGVTQTPRYLIKTRGQQVTLSCSPISGHRSVSWYQQTPGQGLQFLFEYFSETQRNKGNFPGRFSGRQFSNSRSEMNVSTLELGDSALYLCASSFDADTQYFGPGTRLTVL.

This sequence joins TRBV5-1 and TRBJ1-4; 10 nucleotides agree with TRBD1. Germline V gives CDR1 SGHRS, CDR2 YFSETQ. The CDR3 covers 15 residues. The trim removed 4 bases at V and 7 bases at J, leaving 7 bases unmatched. The CDR3 nucleotides are TGCGCCAGCAGCATCACCGGGACAGGGGTTGAAAAACTGTTTTTT. It yields the protein CASSITGTGVEKLFF.

The chain carries TRBV7-2 and TRBJ1-2; D is ambiguous. CDR3 size: 15 residues. Germline CDR1 SGHTA, CDR2 FQGNSA. The V end was cut by 1 base, the J end by 1 base, with 10 bases between. The CDR3 DNA reads as TGTGCCAGCAGCTTAGTACGCGGCTATAACTATGGCTACACCTTC. Translation gives CASSLVRGYNYGYTF.